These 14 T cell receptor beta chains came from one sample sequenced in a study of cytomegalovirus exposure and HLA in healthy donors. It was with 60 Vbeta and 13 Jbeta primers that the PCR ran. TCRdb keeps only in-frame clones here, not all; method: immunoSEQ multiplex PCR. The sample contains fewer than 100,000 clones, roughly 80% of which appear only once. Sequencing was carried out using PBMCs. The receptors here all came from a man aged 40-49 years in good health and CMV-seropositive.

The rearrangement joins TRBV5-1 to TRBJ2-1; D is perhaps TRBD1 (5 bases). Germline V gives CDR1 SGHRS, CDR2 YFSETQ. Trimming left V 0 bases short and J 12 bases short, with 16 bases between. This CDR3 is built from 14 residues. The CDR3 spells CASSLGQGNFGQFF. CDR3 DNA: TGCGCCAGCAGCTTGGGGCAGGGAAACTTTGGGCAGTTCTTC.

The DNA of the CDR3 is TGTGCCAGCAGCCAAGTTCGGGGAAGGGAGACCCAGTACTTC. Amino acids: CASSQVRGRETQYF. The chain has TRBV14 and TRBJ2-5; a possible D gene is TRBD2 (5 bases). The CDR3 length is 14 residues. Germline V CDR1 and CDR2: SGHDN, FVKESK. The V end lost 1 base, the J end lost 5 bases, and 11 bases lay between the germline ends. Full variable domain (remainder filled in from reference TRBV14 and TRBJ2-5): EAGVTQFPSHSVIEKGQTVTLRCDPISGHDNLYWYRRVMGKEIKFLLHFVKESKQDESGMPNNRFLAERTGGTYSTLKVQPAELEDSGVYFCASSQVRGRETQYFGPGTRLLVL.

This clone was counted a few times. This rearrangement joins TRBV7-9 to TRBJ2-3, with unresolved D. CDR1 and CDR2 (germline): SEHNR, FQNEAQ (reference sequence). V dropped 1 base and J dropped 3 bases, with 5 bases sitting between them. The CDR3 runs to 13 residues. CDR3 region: CASSLVNTDTQYF. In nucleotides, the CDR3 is TGTGCCAGCAGCTTAGTAAATACAGATACGCAGTATTTT.

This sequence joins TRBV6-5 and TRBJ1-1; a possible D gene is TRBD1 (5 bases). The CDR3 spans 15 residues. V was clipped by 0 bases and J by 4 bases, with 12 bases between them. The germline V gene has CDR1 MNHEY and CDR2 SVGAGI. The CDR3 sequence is CASSYSGGGSTEAFF. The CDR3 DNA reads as TGTGCCAGCAGTTACTCCGGCGGGGGGAGCACTGAAGCTTTCTTT.

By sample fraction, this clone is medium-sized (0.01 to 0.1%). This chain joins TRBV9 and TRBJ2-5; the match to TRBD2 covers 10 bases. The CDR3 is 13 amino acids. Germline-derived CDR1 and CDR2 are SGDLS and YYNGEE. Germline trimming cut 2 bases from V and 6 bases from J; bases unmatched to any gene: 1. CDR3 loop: CASSVTSGQTQYF. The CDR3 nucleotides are TGTGCCAGCAGCGTGACTAGCGGGCAGACCCAGTACTTC.

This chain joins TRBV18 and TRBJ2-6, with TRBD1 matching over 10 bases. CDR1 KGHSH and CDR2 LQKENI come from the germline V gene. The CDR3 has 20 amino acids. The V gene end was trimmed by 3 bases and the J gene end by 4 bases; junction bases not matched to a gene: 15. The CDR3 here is CASSPRDPGTGVGGANVLTF. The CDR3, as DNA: TGTGCCAGCTCACCGCGAGATCCCGGGACAGGGGTTGGAGGGGCCAACGTCCTGACTTTC.

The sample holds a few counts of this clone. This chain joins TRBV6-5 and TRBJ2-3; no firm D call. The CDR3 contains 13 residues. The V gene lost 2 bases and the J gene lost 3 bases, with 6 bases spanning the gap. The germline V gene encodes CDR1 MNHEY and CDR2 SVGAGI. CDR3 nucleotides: TGTGCCAGCAGTTACATAGTTACAGATACGCAGTATTTT. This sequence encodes CASSYIVTDTQYF.

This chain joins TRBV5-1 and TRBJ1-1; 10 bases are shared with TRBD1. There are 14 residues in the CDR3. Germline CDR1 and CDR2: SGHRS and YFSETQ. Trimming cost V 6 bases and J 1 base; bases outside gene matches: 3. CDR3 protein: CASNRDRGNTEAFF. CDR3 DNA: TGCGCCAGCAACCGGGACAGGGGGAACACTGAAGCTTTCTTT. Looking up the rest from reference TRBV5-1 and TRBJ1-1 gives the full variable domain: KAGVTQTPRYLIKTRGQQVTLSCSPISGHRSVSWYQQTPGQGLQFLFEYFSETQRNKGNFPGRFSGRQFSNSRSEMNVSTLELGDSALYLCASNRDRGNTEAFFGQGTRLTVV.

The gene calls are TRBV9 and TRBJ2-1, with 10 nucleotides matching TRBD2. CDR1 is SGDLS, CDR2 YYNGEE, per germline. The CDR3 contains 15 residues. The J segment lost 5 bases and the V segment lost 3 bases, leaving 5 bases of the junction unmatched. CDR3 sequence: CASSGRTSGNNEQFF. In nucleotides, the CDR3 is TGTGCCAGCAGCGGGCGGACTAGCGGAAACAATGAGCAGTTCTTC. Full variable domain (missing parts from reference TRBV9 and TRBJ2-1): DSGVTQTPKHLITATGQRVTLRCSPRSGDLSVYWYQQSLDQGLQFLIQYYNGEERAKGNILERFSAQQFPDLHSELNLSSLELGDSALYFCASSGRTSGNNEQFFGPGTRLTVL.

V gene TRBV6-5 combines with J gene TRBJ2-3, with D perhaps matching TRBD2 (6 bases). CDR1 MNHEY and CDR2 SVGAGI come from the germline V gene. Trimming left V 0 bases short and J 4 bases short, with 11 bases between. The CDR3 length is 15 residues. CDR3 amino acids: CASSYSRLVPDTQYF. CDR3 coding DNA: TGTGCCAGCAGTTACTCCCGACTAGTCCCAGATACGCAGTATTTT.

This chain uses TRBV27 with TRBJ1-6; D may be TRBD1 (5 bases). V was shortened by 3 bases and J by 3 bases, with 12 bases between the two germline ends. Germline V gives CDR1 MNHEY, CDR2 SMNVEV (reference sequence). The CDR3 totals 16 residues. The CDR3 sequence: CASSLRQTLYNSPLHF. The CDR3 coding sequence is TGTGCCAGCAGTTTGCGACAGACCCTCTATAATTCACCCCTCCACTTT.

The CDR3 here is CASSPPQGIGYTF. DNA for the CDR3: TGTGCCAGCTCACCACCTCAGGGTATTGGCTACACCTTC. The rearrangement links TRBV18 to TRBJ1-2; D may be TRBD1 (5 bases). Germline-derived CDR1 and CDR2 are KGHSH and LQKENI. This CDR3 region has 13 residues. V was cut by 0 bases and J by 7 bases, with 9 bases left in between. Variable domain in full (rest from reference TRBV18 and TRBJ1-2): NAGVMQNPRHLVRRRGQEARLRCSPMKGHSHVYWYRQLPEEGLKFMVYLQKENIIDESGMPKERFSAEFPKEGPSILRIQQVVRGDSAAYFCASSPPQGIGYTFGSGTRLTVV.

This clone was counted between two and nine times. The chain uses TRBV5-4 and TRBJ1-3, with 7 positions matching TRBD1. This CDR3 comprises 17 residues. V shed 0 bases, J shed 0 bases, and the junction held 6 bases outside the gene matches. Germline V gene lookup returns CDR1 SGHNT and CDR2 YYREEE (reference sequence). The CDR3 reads CASSLGGQYFSGNTIYF. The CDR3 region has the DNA TGTGCCAGCAGCTTGGGGGGACAGTACTTCTCTGGAAACACCATATATTTT.

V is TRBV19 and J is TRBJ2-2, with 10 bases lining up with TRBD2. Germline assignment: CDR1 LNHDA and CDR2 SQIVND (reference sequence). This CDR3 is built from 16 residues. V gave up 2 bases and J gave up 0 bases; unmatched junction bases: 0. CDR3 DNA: TGTGCCAGTAGTATAACTAGCGGGGCGAACACCGGGGAGCTGTTTTTT. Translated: CASSITSGANTGELFF.